The clone carrying this T cell receptor beta chain appeared many times. Its antigen is currently unknown. Among the roughly 120 subjects of the validation cohort, separate from the 666-subject first cohort, were the donors. The entry originates in a study of cytomegalovirus exposure and HLA in healthy donors. Study-wide results and caveats: Reports described diagnosis of cytomegalovirus status by the classifier as highly specific and sensitive. The finding came from a later analysis; first-cohort TCR clusters tended to co-occur in the 95 to 150 validation repertoires.

V lost 4 bases and J 4 bases, leaving 10 bases between the germline ends. From germline, CDR1 is SGHTA and CDR2 FQGNSA. The CDR3 is 13 amino acids. Some clones are missing from TCRdb's copy, which holds only in-frame ones; the method was immunoSEQ multiplex PCR. Of 200,000 or so clones in the sample, 87% were seen once. The chain links TRBV7-2 to TRBJ1-2; TRBD1 might be the D (5 bases). The TCR was taken from a woman younger than 35 in good health and CMV-seropositive. The sequenced sample consisted of PBMCs. The CDR3 is CASSSDRIYGYTF. The CDR3 nucleotides are TGTGCCAGCAGCTCCGACAGAATCTATGGCTACACCTTC. Variable domain in full (rest from reference TRBV7-2 and TRBJ1-2): GAGVSQSPSNKVTEKGKDVELRCDPISGHTALYWYRQSLGQGLEFLIYFQGNSAPDKSGLPSDRFSAERTGGSVSTLTIQRTQQEDSAVYLCASSSDRIYGYTFGSGTRLTVV.